Following are 7 T cell receptor beta chains from one sample sequenced in a study of T cells in localized non-small cell lung cancer. TCRdb's copy holds only in-frame clones and misses some; the assay was immunoSEQ multiplex PCR. The table includes 1,500 or so clones, 20% detected once. The sequences come from lung tumor tissue, collected before any cancer treatment. The receptor set was obtained from a man aged 40 to 69 with stage III lung adenocarcinoma.

The gene calls are TRBV25-1 and TRBJ2-1; D uncertain. There are 15 residues in the CDR3. Trimming cost V 2 bases and J 2 bases, with 10 bases left between them. Germline assignment: CDR1 MGHDK and CDR2 SYGVNS. CDR3 in amino acids: CASSEPLGAYNEQFF. The CDR3 DNA reads TGTGCCAGCAGTGAACCCCTTGGCGCCTACAATGAGCAGTTCTTC.

This clone was seen more than once but under ten times. The V and J genes are TRBV9 and TRBJ1-4, with 7 bases that match TRBD1. The CDR3 sequence is 15 residues long. With 4 bases clipped from V and 4 bases from J, the junction kept 7 bases outside the gene matches. The germline V gene encodes CDR1 SGDLS and CDR2 YYNGEE. In nucleotides, the CDR3 is TGTGCCAGCAGCATCGAAACAGGGGATAATGAAAAACTGTTTTTT. This encodes CASSIETGDNEKLFF.

The chain links TRBV19 to TRBJ1-2; TRBD1 matches 7 bases. With V trimmed by 7 bases and J by 1 base, 9 bases remained unmatched. The CDR3 runs 15 residues. Germline V gives CDR1 LNHDA, CDR2 SQIVND (reference sequence). CDR3 sequence reads: CASTERQGFNYGYTF. The CDR3 DNA reads TGTGCCAGTACCGAACGACAGGGCTTTAACTATGGCTACACCTTC.

By share, this clone ranks as large. The rearrangement joins TRBV6-8 to TRBJ1-2; 9 bases match TRBD1. Germline CDR1 reads MNHGY; CDR2 reads SAAAGT. V trimming: 5 bases; J trimming: 8 bases; junction bases outside the gene matches: 12. The CDR3 covers 15 residues. CDR3 sequence: CASSPPGQGTVGYTF. The DNA of the CDR3 is TGTGCCAGCAGTCCCCCGGGACAGGGTACCGTGGGCTACACCTTC.

This clone turned up a few times. The chain carries TRBV5-1 and TRBJ2-3, with D perhaps matching TRBD1 (5 bases). CDR3 length: 17 residues. Trimming removed 0 bases at V and 5 bases at J, with 19 bases between. Germline V gene data show CDR1 as SGHRS and CDR2 as YFSETQ. The CDR3 region has the DNA TGCGCCAGCAGCTTGGTGGGCGTGGACAAAGGGTTAGATACGCAGTATTTT. It is translated as CASSLVGVDKGLDTQYF.

The chain couples TRBV18 to TRBJ1-5; the D gene is possibly TRBD1 (6 bases). Germline lookup yields CDR1 KGHSH and CDR2 LQKENI. This CDR3 spans 14 amino acids. The V end was cut by 4 bases, the J end by 7 bases, with 14 bases between. The CDR3 reads CASSQQGGGQPQHF. The DNA of the CDR3 is TGTGCCAGCTCACAACAGGGCGGAGGGCAGCCCCAGCATTTT.

The chain is built from TRBV7-2 and TRBJ2-1; D not resolved. V was cut by 4 bases and J by 4 bases, with 8 bases left in between. The CDR3 runs to 13 residues. CDR1 and CDR2 from the germline V gene are SGHTA and FQGNSA. The CDR3 DNA follows: TGTGCCAGCAGCTCGACATCTTACAATGAGCAGTTCTTC. It yields the protein CASSSTSYNEQFF.